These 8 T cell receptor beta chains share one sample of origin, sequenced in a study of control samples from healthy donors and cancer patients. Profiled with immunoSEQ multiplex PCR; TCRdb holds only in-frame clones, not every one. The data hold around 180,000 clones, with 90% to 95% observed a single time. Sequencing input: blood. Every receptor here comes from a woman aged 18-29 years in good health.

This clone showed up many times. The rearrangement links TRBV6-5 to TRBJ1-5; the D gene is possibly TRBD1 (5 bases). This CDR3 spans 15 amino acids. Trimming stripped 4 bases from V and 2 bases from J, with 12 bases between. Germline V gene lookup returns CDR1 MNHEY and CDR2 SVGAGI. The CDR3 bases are TGTGCCAGCAGTTCTGGGGCTTTGGGCAATCAGCCCCAGCATTTT. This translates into CASSSGALGNQPQHF.

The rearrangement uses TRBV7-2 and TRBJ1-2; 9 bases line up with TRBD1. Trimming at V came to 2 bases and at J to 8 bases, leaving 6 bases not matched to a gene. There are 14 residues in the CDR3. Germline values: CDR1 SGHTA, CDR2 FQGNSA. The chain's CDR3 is CASSLQGQGWGYTF. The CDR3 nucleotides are TGTGCCAGCAGCTTACAGGGACAGGGATGGGGCTACACCTTC.

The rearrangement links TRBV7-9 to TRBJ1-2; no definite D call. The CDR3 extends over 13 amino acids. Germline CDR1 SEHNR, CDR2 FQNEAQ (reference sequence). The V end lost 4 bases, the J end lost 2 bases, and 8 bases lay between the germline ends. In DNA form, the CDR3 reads TGTGCCAGCAGCTCCCCGGAGAACTATGGCTACACCTTC. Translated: CASSSPENYGYTF.

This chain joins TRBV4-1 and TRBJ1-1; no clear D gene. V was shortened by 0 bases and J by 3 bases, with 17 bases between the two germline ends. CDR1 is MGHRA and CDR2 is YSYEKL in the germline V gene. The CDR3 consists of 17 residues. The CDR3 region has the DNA TGCGCCAGCAGCCAAGATAAGAAGGGAGGATGGGACACTGAAGCTTTCTTT. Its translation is CASSQDKKGGWDTEAFF.

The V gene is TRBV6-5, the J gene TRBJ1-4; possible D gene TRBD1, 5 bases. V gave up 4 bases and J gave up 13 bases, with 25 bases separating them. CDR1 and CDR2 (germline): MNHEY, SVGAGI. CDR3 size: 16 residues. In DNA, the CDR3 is TGTGCCAGCAGTTCCCTAAGCCCGGACCGCCGCGGGGGACTGTTTTTT. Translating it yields CASSSLSPDRRGGLFF.

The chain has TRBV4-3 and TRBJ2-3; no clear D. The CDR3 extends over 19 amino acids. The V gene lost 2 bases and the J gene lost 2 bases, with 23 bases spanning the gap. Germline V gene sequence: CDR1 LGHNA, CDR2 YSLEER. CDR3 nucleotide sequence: TGCGCCAGCAGCCAAAGGCCTAGTAAAGAGGCAAGGGACACAGATACGCAGTATTTT. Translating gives CASSQRPSKEARDTDTQYF.

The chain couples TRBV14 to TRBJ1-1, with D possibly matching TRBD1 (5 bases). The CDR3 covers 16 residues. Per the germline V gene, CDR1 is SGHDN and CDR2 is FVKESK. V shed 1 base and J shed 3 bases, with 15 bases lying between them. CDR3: CASSQVDRVGDTEAFF. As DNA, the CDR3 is TGTGCCAGCAGCCAAGTTGACCGGGTAGGGGACACTGAAGCTTTCTTT.

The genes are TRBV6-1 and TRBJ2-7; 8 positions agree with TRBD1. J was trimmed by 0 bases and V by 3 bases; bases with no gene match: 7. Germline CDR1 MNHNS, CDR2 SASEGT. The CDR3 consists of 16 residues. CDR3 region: CASSEWTGTFSYEQYF. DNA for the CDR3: TGTGCCAGCAGTGAGTGGACAGGGACTTTCTCCTACGAGCAGTACTTC.